These T cell receptor beta chains were read from a single sample in a study of PD-L1 blockade in urothelial cancer. The data were produced by immunoSEQ multiplex PCR, yet TCRdb's version contains in-frame clones alone and is incomplete. Of about 29,000 clones in the sample, around four fifths were seen once. The specimen was PBMCs, collected around atezolizumab (anti-PD-L1) treatment. The receptors shown here come from a man between 65 and 85 years old with urothelial cancer. Each CDR3 is given with its conserved first and last residue. D genes are given only for firm matches. Rows give clone size only sometimes, using once, few, many, or a class for an expanded clone.

abundance	v_gene	j_gene	d_gene	CDR3nt	CDR3aa
NA	TRBV28	TRBJ2-7	NA	TGTGCCAGCAGTTTACAGTGGTACGAGCAGTACTTC	CASSLQWYEQYF
NA	TRBV9	TRBJ2-3	TRBD2	TGTGCCAGCAGCGTAGTAGCGGGGGGGAGGGCAGATACGCAGTATTTT	CASSVVAGGRADTQYF
NA	TRBV20-1	TRBJ2-1	NA	TGCAGTGCCAGTGACAGGAATGAGCAGTTCTTC	CSASDRNEQFF
NA	TRBV19	TRBJ2-1	TRBD2	TGTGCCAGTAGTATAGGGGCTAGCGGCTCGGATGAGCAGTTCTTC	CASSIGASGSDEQFF
NA	TRBV19	TRBJ1-2	NA	TGTGCCAGTAGCCCACTATTAAACTATGGCTACACCTTC	CASSPLLNYGYTF
NA	TRBV6-5	TRBJ2-7	NA	TGTGCCAGCGGTCCCGGAGGGCGCGAGCAGTACTTC	CASGPGGREQYF
NA	TRBV1	TRBJ1-6	NA	TGCACCAGCAGCCTACCCCCCCTCAGGGGCGGGAGGCCCTATAATTCACCCCTCCACTTT	CTSSLPPLRGGRPYNSPLHF
NA	TRBV6-1	TRBJ2-7	NA	TGTGCCACCCTGAGAGGGAGCGAGCAGTACTTC	CATLRGSEQYF
NA	TRBV21-1	TRBJ2-5	NA	TGTGCCAGCAGCAAAGATGAGACTAGCTACTTC	CASSKDETSYF
NA	TRBV7-9	TRBJ1-1	NA	TGTGCCAGCAGCTTAGTGGCGGGGAACACTGAAGCTTTCTTT	CASSLVAGNTEAFF
NA	TRBV21-1	TRBJ1-1	NA	TGTGCCAGCAGCAAAACAGAGGAGGGCTACTGTAAGGTAACTGAAGCTTTCTTT	CASSKTEEGYCKVTEAFF
few	TRBV15	TRBJ1-1	NA	TGTGCCACCAGCCCCTCTTGGAACACTGAAGCTTTCTTT	CATSPSWNTEAFF
once	TRBV7-3	TRBJ2-2	TRBD2	TGTGCCAGCAGCCAGTTAGCGGGACCGAACACCGGGGAGCTGTTTTTT	CASSQLAGPNTGELFF
NA	TRBV4-3	TRBJ1-6	NA	TGCGCCAGCAGCCAAGTCTCTCGGGTCCAACCCCTCCACTTT	CASSQVSRVQPLHF
NA	TRBV15	TRBJ1-2	NA	TGTGCCACCAGCAGAGATCGTGGGCAAGCTCTTACCTTC	CATSRDRGQALTF
NA	TRBV6-1	TRBJ2-3	NA	TGTGCCGCTCAAACAGGGGGGGCAGATACGCAGTATTTT	CAAQTGGADTQYF
few	TRBV19	TRBJ2-1	NA	TGTGCCAGTAGTGCACCCGGGATCCACAATGAGCAGTTCTTC	CASSAPGIHNEQFF
NA	TRBV5-4	TRBJ1-2	NA	TGTGCCAGCAGCGTTCAGGGGCCGGGTAAGGTCTACACCTTC	CASSVQGPGKVYTF
NA	TRBV11-2	TRBJ2-7	NA	TGTGCCAGCAGCTTAGAAGGGACAACATACGAGCAGTACTTC	CASSLEGTTYEQYF
NA	TRBV28	TRBJ2-3	TRBD2	TGTGCCAGCAGCAAAAAAAGCGCGAGCGGGGCAGATACGCAGTATTTT	CASSKKSASGADTQYF
NA	TRBV19	TRBJ2-1	TRBD2	TGTGCCAGTAGTATAGATGCGGGGACTAGCATTTTCTTC	CASSIDAGTSIFF
NA	TRBV7-8	TRBJ2-1	NA	TGTGCCAGCAGCCAAGGGGGGCTAGCGGAGACCTACAATGAGCAGTTCTTC	CASSQGGLAETYNEQFF
NA	TRBV5-6	TRBJ2-1	TRBD2	TGTGCCAGCAGCAGCGGGAAATGGGGAGGTGAGCAGTTCTTC	CASSSGKWGGEQFF
NA	TRBV19	TRBJ1-2	TRBD1	TGTGCCAGTAGTATAGCACAGGGGGATGGCTACACCTTC	CASSIAQGDGYTF
NA	TRBV12-5	TRBJ1-1	TRBD1	TGTGCTAGTTACGGACAGGGGAACACTGAAGCTTTCTTT	CASYGQGNTEAFF
NA	TRBV10-3	TRBJ1-1	NA	TGTGCCATCAGTGGGTTTGGGGGCCTAGGCACTGAAGCTTTCTTT	CAISGFGGLGTEAFF
NA	TRBV7-7	TRBJ1-1	NA	TGTGCCAGCAGCCCCGTAAGGGGGAGCACTGAAGCTTTCTTT	CASSPVRGSTEAFF
NA	TRBV20-1	TRBJ2-1	NA	TGCAGTGCTAGGGGAGGCGATGAGCAGTTCTTC	CSARGGDEQFF
NA	TRBV7-3	TRBJ2-2	NA	TGTGCCAGCAGCCGGTCTACGAACACCGGGGAGCTGTTTTTT	CASSRSTNTGELFF
NA	TRBV4-2	TRBJ2-7	TRBD1	TGTGCCAGCAGCCAAGATGCGGACAGGGTGGTCTACGAGCAGTACTTC	CASSQDADRVVYEQYF
NA	TRBV5-1	TRBJ1-2	NA	TGCGCCAGCAGCCTGTCGACTACAATGTCTGGTGGCTACACCTTC	CASSLSTTMSGGYTF
NA	TRBV5-1	TRBJ2-1	TRBD2	TGCGCCAGCACCTCAGGGACTAGCGGGAGCCATGAGCAGTTCTTC	CASTSGTSGSHEQFF
NA	TRBV7-2	TRBJ1-1	NA	TGTGCCAGCAGCCGCGGACAGATCACTGAAGCTTTCTTT	CASSRGQITEAFF
once	TRBV5-5	TRBJ2-5	TRBD2	TGTGCCAGCAGCGAGGTGGCAGCGGGGGCTCAAGAGACCCAGTACTTC	CASSEVAAGAQETQYF
NA	TRBV7-2	TRBJ1-5	NA	TGTGCCAGCAGCACCCGGGGGAATCAGCCCCAGCATTTT	CASSTRGNQPQHF
NA	TRBV5-1	TRBJ2-3	NA	TGCGCCAGCAGCTTGGCCCGGGGGATTACTAGCACAGATACGCAGTATTTT	CASSLARGITSTDTQYF
NA	TRBV27	TRBJ1-1	TRBD1	TGTGCCGTCAGGGGGGCGGGATACGTGGGCACTGAAGCTTTCTTT	CAVRGAGYVGTEAFF
few	TRBV6-5	TRBJ2-7	NA	TGTGCCAGCAGTGGGGGGGGGCGACACGCCGAGCAGTACTTC	CASSGGGRHAEQYF
once	TRBV28	TRBJ1-2	NA	TGTGCCAGCAGTTCGGTAGAGAACTATGGCTACACCTTC	CASSSVENYGYTF
NA	TRBV10-3	TRBJ1-2	TRBD1	TGTGCCATCAGTGGCCGGGACAGTGATGGCTACACCTTC	CAISGRDSDGYTF
NA	TRBV5-1	TRBJ2-7	NA	TGCGCCAGCAGCTTGGCCTTGGGGCGCGACTACGAGCAGTACTTC	CASSLALGRDYEQYF
few	TRBV6-1	TRBJ2-5	NA	TGTGCCAGCAGTTTAAACAATCTTAAAGAGACCCAGTACTTC	CASSLNNLKETQYF
NA	TRBV9	TRBJ1-1	NA	TGTGCCAGCAGCGTCAGGGCCTCGAACACTGAAGCTTTCTTT	CASSVRASNTEAFF
NA	TRBV5-4	TRBJ1-2	NA	TGTGCCAGCAGCTCGCCAGGGACGGGAGCTAACTATGGCTACACCTTC	CASSSPGTGANYGYTF
NA	TRBV27	TRBJ2-7	NA	TGTGCCAGCAGTACCCTAAGAAACTCCTACGAGCAGTACTTC	CASSTLRNSYEQYF
NA	TRBV27	TRBJ2-7	TRBD1	TGTGCCAGCAGTTTAGGGGGACAGGGGGCTTGGGAGCAGTACTTC	CASSLGGQGAWEQYF
NA	TRBV7-2	TRBJ2-1	NA	TGTGCCAGCAGCTTAGCGGGACAAATGGGTCTGTCCTACAATGAGCAGTTCTTC	CASSLAGQMGLSYNEQFF
NA	TRBV7-2	TRBJ2-2	NA	TGTGCCAGCAGGAGAGTAGCGAGTCCCGGGGAGCTGTTTTTT	CASRRVASPGELFF
NA	TRBV29-1	TRBJ1-1	NA	TGCAGCGTTGATGAGGAGACTGAAGCTTTCTTT	CSVDEETEAFF